Each of the 23 T cell receptor delta chains below was sequenced from the same sample in a study of γδ T cells in repeated Plasmodium falciparum infection. TCRdb reanalysed the multiplex PCR reads with CATT. Of approximately 60,000 delta-chain clones listed, over 1.5% are singletons. Flow sorting of PBMC yielded separate Vgamma9/Vdelta2+ and Vdelta2-negative gammadelta T cell populations for bulk repertoire analysis. The sequenced sample consisted of gamma-delta T cells from blood. All receptors come from a pool of human donors (malaria-infected and uninfected, not separated).

This clone has more than one count but fewer than ten. TCRdb records a much larger clone's protein for this DNA, with a difference at residue 18 that likely arises from a read error; the protein given is the translation of the DNA. The V and J genes are TRDV3 and TRDJ1, with 13 bases lining up with TRDD3. Per the germline V gene, CDR1 is TVYSNPD and CDR2 is GDNSRS (reference sequence). This CDR3 has 22 amino acids. In DNA, the CDR3 is TGTGCCTTTAGACCTTCCCGGCGGAAGATACTGGGGGATACGCGTTGGACCGGTAAACTCATCTTT. The encoded protein is CAFRPSRRKILGDTRWTGKLIF.

As for this clone: This DNA's translation differs at residue 9 from TCRdb's protein, which comes from a much larger clone; a read error is likely, and the protein shown is translated from the DNA. The chain combines TRDV1 with TRDJ1; 7 bases map to TRDD3. In the absence of a J gene in TCRdb, the DNA was matched to germline to assign it here. In germline, CDR1 is TSWWSYY, CDR2 QGS. The CDR3 is 13 residues long. V shed 6 bases, J shed 7 bases, and the junction held 8 bases outside the gene matches. The CDR3 DNA reads TGTGCTCTTGGTAGGGGGATGGTCGGTAAACTCATCTTT. Its protein is CALGRGMVGKLIF.

This clone showed up many times. A far larger clone is one nucleotide away, so this likely arose from a read error. Other DNA sequences within the sample encode an identical CDR3. The chain has TRDV1 and TRDJ1; TRDD3 agrees at 8 bases. The germline gives CDR1 TSWWSYY, CDR2 QGS. The CDR3 runs 20 residues. V was pared by 2 bases and J by 0 bases, with 17 bases of the junction left unmatched. CDR3 sequence reads: CALGEILPKHWGLYTDKLIF. For the CDR3, the DNA is TGTGCTCTTGGGGAAATCCTCCCTAAGCACTGGGGGCTCTACACCGATAAACTCATCTTT.

This clone was seen many times. TCRdb shows a much larger clone's protein in place of this DNA's translation, and the two differ at residue 4, likely through a read error; the protein shown is translated from the DNA. The sample holds other DNA sequences that translate to the same CDR3. V and J are TRDV1 and TRDJ1; the D gene is possibly TRDD3 (6 bases). The germline gives CDR1 TSWWSYY, CDR2 QGS. The CDR3 is 14 residues long. The CDR3 is CALGIPWGSGKLIF. The CDR3 nucleotides read TGTGCACTTGGGATTCCTTGGGGATCTGGTAAACTCATCTTT.

There are many counts of this clone. TCRdb shows a much larger clone's protein in place of this DNA's translation, and the two differ at residue 14, likely through a read error; the protein shown is translated from the DNA. The gene calls are TRDV1 and TRDJ1, with D possibly matching TRDD3 (6 bases). CDR1 TSWWSYY and CDR2 QGS come from the germline V gene. Between the trimmed V and J ends, which lost 0 bases and 0 bases, there was a span of 26 bases. The length of the CDR3 is 21 residues. In DNA, the CDR3 is TGTGCTCTTGGGGAACTTGTACCCCCCCGGGGATGGGGGGTACACACCGATAAACTCATCTTT. Its protein product is CALGELVPPRGWGVHTDKLIF.

This clone has more than one count but fewer than ten. A read error is the likely source, as a far larger clone sits one nucleotide away. Within the sample, other DNA sequences also encode this same CDR3. The chain carries TRDV2 and TRDJ2; D might be TRDD3 (6 bases). CDR1 and CDR2 from the germline V gene are GEAIGNYY and EKD. CDR3 length equals 16 residues. As DNA, the CDR3 is TGTGCCTGTGACACCGTGGTGGGGGGGGTGACAGCGCAACTCTTCTTT. Translating it yields CACDTVVGGVTAQLFF.

This clone was seen many times. The translation of this DNA and the TCRdb protein of a much larger clone differ at residue 3, probably owing to a read error; the protein shown here is translated from the DNA. This chain connects TRDV1 to TRDJ1; D may be TRDD3 (6 bases). Germline CDR1 and CDR2: TSWWSYY and QGS. There are 18 residues in the CDR3. With 10 bases removed from V and 0 bases from J, the gap between germline ends came to 27 bases. CDR3 protein: CAPVEWGSDPVYTDKLIF. The CDR3, as DNA: TGTGCTCCTGTGGAATGGGGATCGGATCCCGTGTACACCGATAAACTCATCTTT.

In regard to this clone: This likely came from a read error, as a far larger clone is one base away. The sample carries other DNA sequences with the same CDR3. No J gene call was made, and the V gene is TRDV1; TRDD3, the table's D call, lacks a check against the DNA. Per the germline V gene, CDR1 is TSWWSYY and CDR2 is QGS. The CDR3 contains 26 residues. CDR3 sequence reads: CALGDTPLPQNVTLKYWGRYTDKLIF. The CDR3 DNA follows: TGTGCTCTTGGAGATACGCCCTTACCTCAGAACGTCACTCTCAAGTACTGGGGACGATACACCGATAAACTCATCTTC.

At least ten counts were recorded for this clone. The rearrangement uses TRDV1 and TRDJ1; 11 bases are a match to TRDD3. J was trimmed by 2 bases and V by 7 bases; bases with no gene match: 15. CDR1 TSWWSYY and CDR2 QGS come from the germline V gene. This CDR3 has 18 amino acids. The CDR3 here is CALVLFLLGDKKTDKLIF. CDR3 in DNA: TGTGCTCTTGTGCTATTCCTACTGGGGGATAAGAAGACCGATAAACTCATCTTT.

This clone was seen repeatedly, ten times or more. The protein held in TCRdb is that of a much larger clone and does not match this DNA's translation at residue 15, likely because of a read error; the protein shown is translated from the DNA. The chain has TRDV2 and TRDJ3; 10 bases agree with TRDD3. The J gene was not available in TCRdb and was assigned here by matching the DNA to germline segments. This CDR3 is 21 amino acids long. Germline values: CDR1 GEAIGNYY, CDR2 EKD. CDR3 coding DNA: TGTGCCTGTGACACCGGCGGGCTACTGGGGGATCGCGCCTGGGGCACCCGACAGATGTTTTTC. Encoded protein: CACDTGGLLGDRAWGTRQMFF.

This clone was seen a few times. A read error likely explains why the TCRdb protein, taken from a much larger clone, differs from this DNA's translation at residue 5; the protein shown is translated from the DNA. This chain uses TRDV1 with TRDJ1; D call uncertain. CDR1 is TSWWSYY and CDR2 is QGS in the germline V gene. The CDR3 totals 17 residues. The V end was cut by 4 bases, the J end by 3 bases, with 21 bases between. The CDR3 DNA sequence: TGTGCTCTTGGGGGACGGTATCCGGGGTATGTTTCCGATAAACTCATCTTT. Residues: CALGGRYPGYVSDKLIF.

In its sample, this clone was seen many times. The sample has other DNA sequences that encode this CDR3 too. J is TRDJ1 and V is TRDV1; 7 positions match TRDD3. The CDR3 is made up of 17 amino acids. CDR1 and CDR2 (germline): TSWWSYY, QGS. Losses at the gene ends were 1 base for V and 10 bases for J; bases not matched to a gene: 18. The CDR3 region is CALGEPWGFPGGRRLIF. DNA of the CDR3: TGTGCTCTTGGGGAACCATGGGGGTTCCCTGGGGGGCGTAGACTCATCTTT.

To note about this clone: The protein that TCRdb holds for this DNA derives from a much larger clone and differs from the translated DNA at residue 6, which likely indicates a read error; the protein shown here is translated from the DNA. The chain employs TRDV1 and TRDJ1; TRDD3 aligns across 8 bases. No J gene was available from TCRdb, and it was assigned here by a germline match of the DNA. Looked up from germline, CDR1 is TSWWSYY and CDR2 is QGS. There are 19 residues in the CDR3. Trimming cost V 7 bases and J 0 bases; bases outside gene matches: 19. CDR3 residues: CALAPGWVWGKNNTDKLIF. DNA of the CDR3: TGTGCTCTTGCCCCAGGCTGGGTCTGGGGGAAAAATAACACCGATAAACTCATCTTT.

The sample holds a few counts of this clone. The protein that TCRdb holds for this DNA derives from a much larger clone and differs from the translated DNA at residue 11, which likely indicates a read error; the protein shown here is translated from the DNA. J is TRDJ1 and V is TRDV1; 8 bases match TRDD3. Here the J gene came from matching the DNA to germline, since TCRdb omits it. From germline, CDR1 is TSWWSYY and CDR2 QGS. V lost 4 bases to trimming and J lost 3 bases; unmatched junction nucleotides: 13. The CDR3 runs to 17 residues. The CDR3 loop reads CALGGPPRDTGSDKLIF. DNA for the CDR3: TGTGCTCTTGGGGGACCACCCCGGGATACGGGCTCCGATAAACTCATCTTT.

Concerning this clone itself: TCRdb's entry gives the protein of a much larger clone, which mismatches this DNA's translation at residue 4, likely from a read error; the protein reported here is translated from the DNA. J is TRDJ1 and V is TRDV1, with TRDD2 as a possible D gene (7 bases). CDR3 length equals 23 residues. In germline, CDR1 is TSWWSYY, CDR2 QGS. CDR3 region: CALEEPFPTTGLWGWGHTDKLIF. CDR3 nucleotide sequence: TGTGCTCTTGAGGAACCGTTTCCTACTACCGGCCTCTGGGGCTGGGGACACACCGATAAACTCATCTTT.

This clone was counted only a few times. A read error is likely here: a far larger clone is one base away. Distinct nucleotide sequences in the sample also encode this CDR3. The gene calls are TRDV1 and TRDJ1; a weak D match, TRDD2 (5 bases). Germline V lookup: CDR1 TSWWSYY, CDR2 QGS. V lost 3 bases, J lost 0 bases, and 23 bases lay in between. This CDR3 spans 19 amino acids. CDR3 in DNA: TGTGCTCTTGGGGACCCAAGTCCCTTCGGGAGGGGCTACACCGATAAACTCATCTTT. Encoded protein: CALGDPSPFGRGYTDKLIF.

This clone was seen more than once but under ten times. This sequence is one base from a far larger clone and is likely a read error. Within the sample, other DNA sequences also encode this same CDR3. The chain carries TRDV1 and TRDJ1; 7 positions match TRDD2. The J gene is not listed in TCRdb, so it was assigned here from a DNA match to germline. V was pared by 3 bases and J by 1 base, with 29 bases of the junction left unmatched. Germline V gene sequence: CDR1 TSWWSYY, CDR2 QGS. The length of the CDR3 is 23 residues. CDR3 protein: CALGDPSFLQYPPHFGVTDKLIF. For the CDR3, the DNA is TGTGCTCTTGGGGACCCGTCCTTCCTCCAGTACCCTCCTCATTTTGGGGTCACCGATAAACTCATCTTT.

This clone has more than one count but fewer than ten. TCRdb pairs this DNA with a much larger clone's protein that differs at residue 17, likely a read error; the protein shown was translated from the DNA. The J gene is uncalled and the V gene is TRDV1; TRDD3, the table's D call, was not compared with the DNA. This CDR3 is built from 18 residues. CDR1 and CDR2 from the germline V gene are TSWWSYY and QGS. The CDR3, as DNA: TGTGCTCTTGGGGAACTAGATGGGATACTTCCGTACACCGATAAACTCACCTTT. It encodes CALGELDGILPYTDKLTF.

In regard to this clone: A read error likely explains why the TCRdb protein, taken from a much larger clone, differs from this DNA's translation at residue 13; the protein shown is translated from the DNA. The J gene is TRDJ1, the V gene TRDV1, with D perhaps TRDD3 (6 bases). TCRdb does not report a J gene; here it was assigned by matching the DNA to germline references. In germline, CDR1 is TSWWSYY, CDR2 QGS. Trimming removed 1 base at V and 4 bases at J, with 31 bases between. The CDR3 loop spans 21 amino acids. CDR3 residues: CALGEPSNYMGIFRRGDKLIF. The CDR3 coding sequence is TGTGCTCTTGGGGAACCCTCTAACTACATGGGGATTTTCCGGCGGGGCGATAAACTCATCTTT.

A few counts support this clone. The chain recombines TRDV1 with TRDJ1; maybe TRDD2 (5 bases). CDR1 is TSWWSYY and CDR2 is QGS in the germline V gene. This CDR3 has 16 residues. V was shortened by 4 bases and J by 0 bases, with 15 bases between the two germline ends. CDR3 DNA: TGTGCTCTTGGGGTGCCGCCTTCTCGTAACACCGATAAACTCATCTTT. Its translation: CALGVPPSRNTDKLIF.

Remarks on this clone: The protein TCRdb lists belongs to a much larger clone and differs from this DNA's translation at residue 18, which points to a read error; the protein shown is made from the DNA. No J gene was assigned, while the V gene was called as TRDV1; the table gives TRDD3 as D, unverified against the DNA. CDR1 and CDR2 (germline): TSWWSYY, QGS. CDR3 length: 21 residues. The CDR3 reads CALGERPFFPLLLGDTDNLIF. For the CDR3, the DNA is TGTGCTCTTGGGGAACGGCCCTTTTTCCCACTTTTACTGGGGGACACCGATAACCTCATCTTT.

This clone came up a few times. This likely traces to a read error, being one base from a far larger clone. At the DNA level, this CDR3 is encoded by other sequences in the same sample as well. The V gene is TRAV38-2/DV8, the J gene TRDJ1; perhaps TRDD2 as D (6 bases). No J gene is reported in TCRdb; it was inferred here by comparing the DNA with germline. The CDR3 covers 17 residues. The germline V gene has CDR1 TSESDYY and CDR2 QEAYKQQN. The CDR3 DNA reads TGTGCCTATAGGCCTCCTTCCCCACTGTACTCCACCGATAAACTCATCTTT. It encodes CAYRPPSPLYSTDKLIF.

This clone was counted at least ten times. Since a far larger clone is one base different, this is likely a read error. Within the sample, other DNA sequences also encode this same CDR3. The rearrangement uses TRDV1 and TRDJ1; D may be TRDD1 (5 bases). The CDR3 extends over 16 amino acids. Germline V gene lookup returns CDR1 TSWWSYY and CDR2 QGS. The CDR3 DNA is TGTGCTCTTGGGGAAGAAGAAATCTCTCTTACCGATAAGCTCATCTTT. This gives the protein CALGEEEISLTDKLIF.